This TCR beta chain comes out of a study of kidney transplant recipient with SARS-CoV-2 infection. Via MiXCR, TCRdb re-called the reads, giving one row per CDR3 protein. Of some 220,000 distinct CDR3 sequences listed, about 28% are singletons. The CDR3 sequence is 14 residues long. The ends were cut back, 0 bases at V and 5 bases at J, with 10 bases in the middle. Per germline, CDR1 SGHRS and CDR2 YFSETQ. The sequence came from a young adult male patient who had COVID-19 and was a kidney transplant recipient. Some T cells could come from the graft donor. The sequencing used a blood sample, collected at baseline and on roughly day 120 from a kidney transplant recipient. The chain has TRBV5-1 and TRBJ2-3, with D possibly matching TRBD2 (6 bases). CDR3 in DNA: TGCGCCAGCAGCTTGGGTAGCGGACGAGATACGCAGTATTTT. Translation: CASSLGSGRDTQYF.